The 26 T cell receptor beta chains below all came from one sample that was sequenced in a study of technical replicates of blood from several donors. The data were produced by immunoSEQ multiplex PCR, yet TCRdb's version contains in-frame clones alone and is incomplete. The sample has approximately 70,000 clones; around 97% are singletons. The sample consisted of T cells isolated from PBMCs. Receptors originate from a human donor in good health.

The table lists this clone with a count of one. The chain uses TRBV2 and TRBJ1-5; D is unresolved. V was pared by 8 bases and J by 3 bases, with 17 bases between. The CDR3 contains 15 residues. In germline, CDR1 is SNHLY, CDR2 FYNNEI. The CDR3 reads CASGLEGGTNQPQHF. Written as DNA, the CDR3 is TGTGCCAGCGGTCTTGAAGGCGGAACCAATCAGCCCCAGCATTTT.

J is TRBJ2-5 and V is TRBV19; no clear D. Germline loops: CDR1 LNHDA, CDR2 SQIVND (reference sequence). V was trimmed by 4 bases and J by 0 bases, leaving 3 bases between them. The CDR3 extends over 12 amino acids. In nucleotides, the CDR3 is TGTGCCAGTAGTACGGACCAAGAGACCCAGTACTTC. Translated, it gives CASSTDQETQYF.

This clone was seen only once. V and J are TRBV29-1 and TRBJ1-1; 9 bases align to TRBD1. Per germline, CDR1 SQVTM and CDR2 ANQGSEA. The CDR3 sequence is 13 residues long. V lost 6 bases to trimming and J lost 4 bases; unmatched junction nucleotides: 6. The CDR3 here is CSVRTGVSTEAFF. DNA for the CDR3: TGCAGCGTAAGGACAGGGGTCAGCACTGAAGCTTTCTTT.

The chain combines TRBV7-6 with TRBJ2-2, with 16 nucleotides matching TRBD2. The CDR3 is 19 residues long. Germline values: CDR1 SGHVS, CDR2 FNYEAQ. With V trimmed by 2 bases and J by 5 bases, 8 bases remained unmatched. The DNA for the CDR3 is TGTGCCAGCAGCTTAACCGGGACTAGCGGGAGGGCCAGGACCGGGGAGCTGTTTTTT. Its protein is CASSLTGTSGRARTGELFF.

The chain has TRBV10-1 and TRBJ1-5; D is perhaps TRBD1 (6 bases). The CDR3 totals 21 residues. Germline V gene lookup returns CDR1 WNHNN and CDR2 SYGVQD (reference sequence). Trimming pared 2 bases from V and 0 bases from J, leaving 26 bases between. As DNA, the CDR3 is TGCGCCAGCAGTGAGGGCGGGGAGGGGGTGAGGGATGGATATAGCAATCAGCCCCAGCATTTT. Translating gives CASSEGGEGVRDGYSNQPQHF.

This chain joins TRBV19 and TRBJ1-1; 8 bases map to TRBD1. The length of the CDR3 is 15 residues. The trim removed 7 bases at V and 3 bases at J, leaving 10 bases unmatched. Germline CDR1 and CDR2: LNHDA and SQIVND (reference sequence). The CDR3 loop is CASTTLQGAHTEAFF. The DNA for the CDR3 is TGTGCCAGTACCACGCTGCAGGGGGCTCACACTGAAGCTTTCTTT. Full variable domain (outside the CDR3, taken from reference TRBV19 and TRBJ1-1): DGGITQSPKYLFRKEGQNVTLSCEQNLNHDAMYWYRQDPGQGLRLIYYSQIVNDFQKGDIAEGYSVSREKKESFPLTVTSAQKNPTAFYLCASTTLQGAHTEAFFGQGTRLTVV.

The gene calls are TRBV5-1 and TRBJ2-1; D might be TRBD2 (6 bases). The V end was cut by 4 bases, the J end by 6 bases, with 17 bases between. This CDR3 region has 15 residues. CDR1 and CDR2 (germline): SGHRS, YFSETQ. The CDR3 loop reads CASSQSTGTSNEQFF. The CDR3 DNA reads as TGCGCCAGCAGCCAAAGTACGGGGACTTCCAATGAGCAGTTCTTC.

About this clone: Without the conserved terminal phenylalanine or tryptophan, this CDR3 likely stems from a read error. The limits of the CDR3 on the DNA are not certain, so only TCRdb's listed CDR3 is given. The rearrangement links TRBV11-3 to TRBJ2-7; the listed D gene, TRBD2, was not tested against the DNA. Germline assignment: CDR1 SGHNT and CDR2 YENEEA. The CDR3 adds up to 10 amino acids, both ends counted. CDR3 sequence reads: CASSLGGGPG.

This clone was recorded only once. The chain combines TRBV6-6 with TRBJ1-4; D gene ambiguous. The germline V and J ends were trimmed by 4 bases and 14 bases, with 26 bases remaining between them. Germline values: CDR1 MNHNY, CDR2 SVGAGI (reference sequence). The CDR3 consists of 16 residues. DNA for the CDR3: TGTGCCAGCAGTTCCCCCGTAACTTACGATGAAAACGGGCTGTTTTTT. It encodes CASSSPVTYDENGLFF.

This CDR3 reads CASSHRPGLAVYEQYF. For the CDR3, the DNA is TGTGCCAGCAGCCACAGGCCGGGACTAGCGGTCTACGAGCAGTACTTC. V and J are TRBV14 and TRBJ2-7, with 11 positions matching TRBD2. CDR1 is SGHDN and CDR2 is FVKESK in the germline V gene. This CDR3 has 16 amino acids. After removal of 3 bases from V and 3 bases from J, the junction contained 7 bases not matched to a gene.

This chain links TRBV30 with TRBJ1-2; D may be TRBD1 (5 bases). CDR3 length equals 14 residues. V gave up 3 bases and J gave up 4 bases, with 15 bases separating them. Germline V gives CDR1 GTSNPN, CDR2 SVGIG (reference sequence). In DNA form, the CDR3 reads TGTGCCTGGAGCCGAGGACGGGGGATCTATGGCTACACCTTC. This codes for CAWSRGRGIYGYTF.

The chain employs TRBV27 and TRBJ2-2, with D maybe TRBD2 (5 bases). Per germline, CDR1 MNHEY and CDR2 SMNVEV (reference sequence). V was trimmed by 5 bases and J by 1 base, leaving 11 bases between them. This CDR3 region has 15 residues. This CDR3 is CASSTDGLNTGELFF. CDR3 sequence (DNA): TGTGCCAGCAGTACGGACGGACTGAACACCGGGGAGCTGTTTTTT.

V usage is TRBV5-4 and J usage is TRBJ2-7; 7 positions agree with TRBD1. Per the germline V gene, CDR1 is SGHNT and CDR2 is YYREEE (reference sequence). Trimming took 1 base from V and 5 from J; bases not matched to a gene: 3. The CDR3 is made up of 13 amino acids. This CDR3 reads CASSLKGADEQYF. CDR3 nucleotide sequence: TGTGCCAGCAGCTTGAAGGGGGCGGACGAGCAGTACTTC.

This chain uses TRBV4-1 with TRBJ1-1; 7 positions agree with TRBD1. The CDR3 length is 13 residues. Trimming at V came to 1 base and at J to 4 bases, leaving 0 bases not matched to a gene. CDR1 is MGHRA and CDR2 is YSYEKL in the germline V gene. CDR3 loop: CASSQGDSTEAFF. The CDR3 DNA follows: TGCGCCAGCAGCCAAGGGGACAGCACTGAAGCTTTCTTT.

DNA for the CDR3: TGTGCCAGCAAGACAGGGGGCCATAACTATGGCTACACCTTC. The encoded protein is CASKTGGHNYGYTF. The J gene is TRBJ1-2, the V gene TRBV27, with 10 bases fitting TRBD1. V was clipped by 7 bases and J by 1 base; unmatched bases: 3. The CDR3 extends over 14 amino acids. CDR1 and CDR2 from the germline V gene are MNHEY and SMNVEV (reference sequence).

This clone was observed once. The V call is TRBV18, the J call TRBJ1-5; 7 bases are a match to TRBD1. V lost 6 bases and J lost 6; bases outside the gene matches: 8. The CDR3 is made up of 14 amino acids. Germline CDR1 reads KGHSH; CDR2 reads LQKENI. CDR3 nucleotide sequence: TGTGCCAGCTCCCGGGAGGGGGCAAGTCAGCCCCAGCATTTT. This codes for CASSREGASQPQHF.

This clone was detected once. The chain combines TRBV11-3 with TRBJ2-3; D is unclear. Trimming took 0 bases from V and 7 from J, leaving 14 bases between them. The CDR3 loop spans 15 amino acids. Germline CDR1 is SGHNT and CDR2 is YENEEA. The chain's CDR3 is CASSLDHTKPNTQYF. DNA of the CDR3: TGTGCCAGCAGCTTAGATCATACGAAGCCAAATACGCAGTATTTT. The variable domain in full, completed from reference TRBV11-3 and TRBJ2-3, reads EAGVVQSPRYKIIEKKQPVAFWCNPISGHNTLYWYLQNLGQGPELLIRYENEEAVDDSQLPKDRFSAERLKGVDSTLKIQPAELGDSAVYLCASSLDHTKPNTQYFGPGTRLTVL.

This chain joins TRBV5-1 and TRBJ2-1, with 7 bases identical to TRBD1. After removal of 4 bases from V and 4 bases from J, the junction contained 5 bases not matched to a gene. This CDR3 comprises 14 residues. Germline V gene data show CDR1 as SGHRS and CDR2 as YFSETQ. CDR3 amino acids: CASSVGQTYNEQFF. CDR3 coding DNA: TGCGCCAGCAGCGTGGGACAGACTTACAATGAGCAGTTCTTC.

This clone appeared once. This chain connects TRBV7-2 to TRBJ2-1, with TRBD2 identical over 12 bases. The CDR3 is 17 residues long. Germline V gene sequence: CDR1 SGHTA, CDR2 FQGNSA. J lost 5 bases, V lost 0 bases, and 5 bases had no gene match. The DNA of the CDR3 is TGTGCCAGCAGCTTAGCGGGACTAGCGGGTAAACACAATGAGCAGTTCTTC. Amino acid sequence: CASSLAGLAGKHNEQFF.

The J gene is TRBJ1-4, the V gene TRBV10-2, with TRBD1 matching over 9 bases. The V gene's germline CDR1 is WSHSY and CDR2 SAAADI. J was trimmed by 4 bases and V by 9 bases; bases with no gene match: 3. The CDR3 has 13 residues. CDR3 bases: TGCGCCAGTACGGGACAGGGTAATGAAAAACTGTTTTTT. It translates to CASTGQGNEKLFF.

The sample holds one count of this clone. This sequence joins TRBV5-6 and TRBJ2-3; 10 bases match TRBD2. With V trimmed by 0 bases and J by 2 bases, 6 bases remained unmatched. This CDR3 has 17 amino acids. Germline V gene data show CDR1 as SGHDT and CDR2 as YYEEEE. The CDR3 here is CASSLALAGVDTDTQYF. The DNA of the CDR3 is TGTGCCAGCAGCTTGGCCCTAGCGGGAGTAGACACAGATACGCAGTATTTT. Full variable domain (rest looked up from reference TRBV5-6 and TRBJ2-3): DAGVTQSPTHLIKTRGQQVTLRCSPKSGHDTVSWYQQALGQGPQFIFQYYEEEERQRGNFPDRFSGHQFPNYSSELNVNALLLGDSALYLCASSLALAGVDTDTQYFGPGTRLTVL.

The chain employs TRBV7-9 and TRBJ1-5, with D perhaps TRBD1 (5 bases). CDR1 is SEHNR and CDR2 is FQNEAQ in the germline V gene (reference sequence). The germline V and J ends were trimmed by 5 bases and 6 bases, with 17 bases remaining between them. The CDR3 has 15 amino acids. The CDR3 DNA follows: TGTGCCAGCAGCGCAGGAGCGGGGGACGCTCAGCCCCAGCATTTT. Encoded protein: CASSAGAGDAQPQHF.

The chain recombines TRBV2 with TRBJ2-3; 8 positions match TRBD2. This CDR3 is 14 amino acids long. V shed 3 bases, J shed 4 bases, and the junction held 3 bases outside the gene matches. Germline V gene lookup returns CDR1 SNHLY and CDR2 FYNNEI. CDR3 coding DNA: TGTGCCAGCAGTGACGCGGGGGGAGCAGATACGCAGTATTTT. Its translation is CASSDAGGADTQYF. Full variable domain (remainder filled in from reference TRBV2 and TRBJ2-3): EPEVTQTPSHQVTQMGQEVILRCVPISNHLYFYWYRQILGQKVEFLVSFYNNEISEKSEIFDDQFSVERPDGSNFTLKIRSTKLEDSAMYFCASSDAGGADTQYFGPGTRLTVL.

This clone was recorded once. The chain links TRBV27 to TRBJ1-1; D gene ambiguous. The CDR3 has 14 residues. Trimming took off 5 bases at V and 1 base at J, with 11 bases between the two ends. In germline, CDR1 is MNHEY, CDR2 SMNVEV (reference sequence). CDR3 coding DNA: TGTGCCAGCAGTCTCGAGGAGAGGAACACTGAAGCTTTCTTT. Translation gives CASSLEERNTEAFF.

This clone was found once. The J gene is TRBJ2-7, the V gene TRBV4-1; 7 nucleotides line up with TRBD2. Germline V gene data show CDR1 as MGHRA and CDR2 as YSYEKL. This CDR3 has 15 amino acids. Unmatched junction bases numbered 9, after V lost 3 bases and J lost 4 bases. The CDR3 nucleotides are TGCGCCAGCAGCCACCTGGGCGGGGGAGAGTACGAGCAGTACTTC. Its translation: CASSHLGGGEYEQYF.

The V gene is TRBV7-6, the J gene TRBJ1-1, with unresolved D. V was cut by 4 bases and J by 1 base, with 16 bases left in between. The CDR3 extends over 16 amino acids. Germline CDR1 and CDR2: SGHVS and FNYEAQ. Written as DNA, the CDR3 is TGTGCCAGCAGCTCCTCTGACATACAAGAGAACACTGAAGCTTTCTTT. Protein: CASSSSDIQENTEAFF. Complete variable domain (other parts from reference TRBV7-6 and TRBJ1-1): GAGVSQSPRYKVTKRGQDVALRCDPISGHVSLYWYRQALGQGPEFLTYFNYEAQQDKSGLPNDRFSAERPEGSISTLTIQRTEQRDSAMYRCASSSSDIQENTEAFFGQGTRLTVV.